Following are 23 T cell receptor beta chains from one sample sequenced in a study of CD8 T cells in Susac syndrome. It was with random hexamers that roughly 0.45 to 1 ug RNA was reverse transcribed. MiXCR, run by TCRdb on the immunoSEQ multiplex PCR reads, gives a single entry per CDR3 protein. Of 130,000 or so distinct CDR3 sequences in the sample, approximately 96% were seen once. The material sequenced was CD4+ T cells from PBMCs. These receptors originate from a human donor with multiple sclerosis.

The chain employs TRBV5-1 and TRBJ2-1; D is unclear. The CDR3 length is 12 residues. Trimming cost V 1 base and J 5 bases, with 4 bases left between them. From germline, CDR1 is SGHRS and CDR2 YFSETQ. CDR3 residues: CASSLLNNEQFF. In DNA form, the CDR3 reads TGCGCCAGCAGCTTGCTTAACAATGAGCAGTTCTTC.

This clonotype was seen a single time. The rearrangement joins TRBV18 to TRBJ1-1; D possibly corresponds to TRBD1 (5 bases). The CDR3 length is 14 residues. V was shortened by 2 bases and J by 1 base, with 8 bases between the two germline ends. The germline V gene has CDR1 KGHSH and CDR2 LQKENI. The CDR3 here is CASSPSGTNTEAFF. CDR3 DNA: TGTGCCAGCTCACCATCGGGGACGAACACTGAAGCTTTCTTT.

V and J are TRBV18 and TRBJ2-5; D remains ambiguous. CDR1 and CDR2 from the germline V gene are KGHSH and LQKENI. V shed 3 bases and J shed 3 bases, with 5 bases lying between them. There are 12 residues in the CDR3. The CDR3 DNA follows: TGTGCCAGCTCACCCAACGAAGAGACCCAGTACTTC. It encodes CASSPNEETQYF.

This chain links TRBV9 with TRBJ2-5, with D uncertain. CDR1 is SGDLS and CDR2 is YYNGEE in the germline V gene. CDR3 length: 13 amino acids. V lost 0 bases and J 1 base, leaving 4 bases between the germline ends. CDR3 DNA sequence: TGTGCCAGCAGCGTAGCTTCCCAAGAGACCCAGTACTTC. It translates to CASSVASQETQYF.

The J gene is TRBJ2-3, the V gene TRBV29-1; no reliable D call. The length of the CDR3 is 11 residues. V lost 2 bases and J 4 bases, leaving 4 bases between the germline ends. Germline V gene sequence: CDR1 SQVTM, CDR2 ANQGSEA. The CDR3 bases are TGCAGCGTTGAACGGGCAGATACGCAGTATTTT. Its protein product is CSVERADTQYF.

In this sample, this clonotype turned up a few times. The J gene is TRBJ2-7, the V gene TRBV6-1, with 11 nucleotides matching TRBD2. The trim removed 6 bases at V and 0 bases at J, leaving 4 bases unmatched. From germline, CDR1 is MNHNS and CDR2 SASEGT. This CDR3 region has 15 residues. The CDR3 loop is CASSSTSGASYEQYF. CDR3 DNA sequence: TGTGCCAGCAGCTCGACTAGCGGGGCCTCCTACGAGCAGTACTTC.

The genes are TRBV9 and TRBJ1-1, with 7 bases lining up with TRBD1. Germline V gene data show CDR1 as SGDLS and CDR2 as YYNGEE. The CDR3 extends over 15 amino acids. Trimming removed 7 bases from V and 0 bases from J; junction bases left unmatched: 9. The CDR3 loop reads CASVRGGAMNTEAFF. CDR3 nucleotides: TGTGCCAGCGTCAGGGGGGGCGCGATGAACACTGAAGCTTTCTTT.

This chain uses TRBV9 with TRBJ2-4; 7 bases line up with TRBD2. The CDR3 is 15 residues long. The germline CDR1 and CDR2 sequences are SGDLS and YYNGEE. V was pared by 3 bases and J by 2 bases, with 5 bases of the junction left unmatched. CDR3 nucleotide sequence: TGTGCCAGCAGCGCTAGCGGTGTCTCCAAAAACATTCAGTACTTC. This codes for CASSASGVSKNIQYF.

As DNA, the CDR3 is TGTGCCAGCAGCTCGCCTTGGACAGGACTCAGCGGCTACACCTTC. This encodes CASSSPWTGLSGYTF. The chain uses TRBV7-2 and TRBJ1-2; 7 nucleotides agree with TRBD1. Per germline, CDR1 SGHTA and CDR2 FQGNSA. The CDR3 has 15 residues. Losses at the gene ends were 4 bases for V and 8 bases for J; bases not matched to a gene: 13.

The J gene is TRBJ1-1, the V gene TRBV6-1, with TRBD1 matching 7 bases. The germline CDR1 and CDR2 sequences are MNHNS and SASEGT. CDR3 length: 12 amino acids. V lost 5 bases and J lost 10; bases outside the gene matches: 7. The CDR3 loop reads CASSQRGLGAFF. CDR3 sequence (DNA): TGTGCCAGCAGTCAGAGGGGGCTCGGAGCTTTCTTT.

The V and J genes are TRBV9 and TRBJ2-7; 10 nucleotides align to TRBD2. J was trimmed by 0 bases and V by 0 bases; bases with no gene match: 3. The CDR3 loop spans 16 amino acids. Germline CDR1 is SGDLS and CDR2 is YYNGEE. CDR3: CASSVGLAGDSYEQYF. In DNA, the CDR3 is TGTGCCAGCAGCGTAGGGCTAGCGGGGGACTCCTACGAGCAGTACTTC.

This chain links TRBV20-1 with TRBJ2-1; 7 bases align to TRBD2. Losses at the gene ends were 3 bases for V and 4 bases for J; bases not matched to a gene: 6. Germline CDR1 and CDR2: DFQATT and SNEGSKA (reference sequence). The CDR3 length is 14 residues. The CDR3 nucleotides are TGCAGTGCTAGTGGCGGGAGTGCGTACAATGAGCAGTTCTTC. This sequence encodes CSASGGSAYNEQFF.

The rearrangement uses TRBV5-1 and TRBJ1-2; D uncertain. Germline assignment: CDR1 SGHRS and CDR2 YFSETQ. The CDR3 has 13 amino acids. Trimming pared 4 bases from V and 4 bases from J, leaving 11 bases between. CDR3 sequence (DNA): TGCGCCAGCAGCCCCTCATTTTTCTATGGCTACACCTTC. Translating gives CASSPSFFYGYTF.

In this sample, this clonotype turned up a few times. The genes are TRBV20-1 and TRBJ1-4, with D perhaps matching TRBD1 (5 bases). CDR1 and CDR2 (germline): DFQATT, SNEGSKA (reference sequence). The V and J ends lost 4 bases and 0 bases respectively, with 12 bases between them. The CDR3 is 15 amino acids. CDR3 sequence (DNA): TGCAGTGCTACTCTCGACAGTTCAACTAATGAAAAACTGTTTTTT. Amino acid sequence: CSATLDSSTNEKLFF.

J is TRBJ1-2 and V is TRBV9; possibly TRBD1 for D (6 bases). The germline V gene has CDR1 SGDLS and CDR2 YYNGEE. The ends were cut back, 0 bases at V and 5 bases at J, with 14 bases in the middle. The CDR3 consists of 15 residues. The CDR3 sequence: CASSVAGRGPYGYTF. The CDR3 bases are TGTGCCAGCAGCGTAGCCGGCAGGGGACCTTATGGCTACACCTTC.

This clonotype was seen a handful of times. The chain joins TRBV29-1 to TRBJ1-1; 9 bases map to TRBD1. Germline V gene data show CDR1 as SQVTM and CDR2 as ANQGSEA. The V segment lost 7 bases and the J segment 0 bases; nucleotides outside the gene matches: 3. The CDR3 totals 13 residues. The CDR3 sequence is CSGDRGMNTEAFF. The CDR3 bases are TGCAGCGGCGACAGGGGGATGAACACTGAAGCTTTCTTT. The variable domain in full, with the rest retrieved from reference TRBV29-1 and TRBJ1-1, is SAVISQKPSRDICQRGTSLTIQCQVDSQVTMMFWYRQQPGQSLTLIATANQGSEATYESGFVIDKFPISRPNLTFSTLTVSNMSPEDSSIYLCSGDRGMNTEAFFGQGTRLTVV.

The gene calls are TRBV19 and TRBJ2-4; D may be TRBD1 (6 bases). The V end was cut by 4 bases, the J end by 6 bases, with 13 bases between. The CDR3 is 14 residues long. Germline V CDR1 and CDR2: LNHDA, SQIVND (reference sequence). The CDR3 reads CASSRGLGGNIQYF. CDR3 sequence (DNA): TGTGCCAGTAGTAGAGGATTAGGGGGAAACATTCAGTACTTC.

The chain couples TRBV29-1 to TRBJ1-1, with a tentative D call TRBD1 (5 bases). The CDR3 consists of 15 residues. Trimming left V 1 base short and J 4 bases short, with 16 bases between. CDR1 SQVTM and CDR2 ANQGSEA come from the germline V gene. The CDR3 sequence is CSVEGEGPLGTEAFF. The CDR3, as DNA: TGCAGCGTTGAAGGGGAGGGGCCCCTGGGCACTGAAGCTTTCTTT.

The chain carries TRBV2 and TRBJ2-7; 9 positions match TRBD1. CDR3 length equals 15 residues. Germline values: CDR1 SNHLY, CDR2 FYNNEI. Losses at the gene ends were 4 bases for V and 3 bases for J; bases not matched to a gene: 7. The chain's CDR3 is CASSGRQGGLYEQYF. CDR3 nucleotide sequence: TGTGCCAGCAGTGGCCGACAGGGGGGCCTCTACGAGCAGTACTTC.

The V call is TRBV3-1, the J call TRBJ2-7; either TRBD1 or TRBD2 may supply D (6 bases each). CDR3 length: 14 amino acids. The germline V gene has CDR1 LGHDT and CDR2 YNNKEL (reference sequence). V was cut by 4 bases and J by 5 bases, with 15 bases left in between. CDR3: CASSPPGGSHEQYF. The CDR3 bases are TGTGCCAGCAGCCCCCCCGGGGGCAGTCACGAGCAGTACTTC.

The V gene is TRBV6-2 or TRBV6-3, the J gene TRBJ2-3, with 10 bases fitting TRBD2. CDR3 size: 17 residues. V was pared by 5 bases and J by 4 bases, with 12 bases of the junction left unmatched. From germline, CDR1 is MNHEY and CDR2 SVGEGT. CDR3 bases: TGTGCCAGCAGTCAGAGGGGACTAGCGAAAGAGTCAGATACGCAGTATTTT. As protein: CASSQRGLAKESDTQYF.

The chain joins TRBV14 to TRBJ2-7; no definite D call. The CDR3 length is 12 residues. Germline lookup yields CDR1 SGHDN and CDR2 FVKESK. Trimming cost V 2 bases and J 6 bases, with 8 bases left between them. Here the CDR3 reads CASSQRVGEQYF. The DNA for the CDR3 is TGTGCCAGCAGCCAAAGGGTCGGCGAGCAGTACTTC. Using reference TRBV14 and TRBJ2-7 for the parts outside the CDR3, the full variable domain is EAGVTQFPSHSVIEKGQTVTLRCDPISGHDNLYWYRRVMGKEIKFLLHFVKESKQDESGMPNNRFLAERTGGTYSTLKVQPAELEDSGVYFCASSQRVGEQYFGPGTRLTVT.

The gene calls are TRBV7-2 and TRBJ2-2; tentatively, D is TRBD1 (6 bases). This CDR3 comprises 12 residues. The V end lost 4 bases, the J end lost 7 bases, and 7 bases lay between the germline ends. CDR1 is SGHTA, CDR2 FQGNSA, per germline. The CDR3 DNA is TGTGCCAGCAGCTCGACAGGCGGGGAGCTGTTTTTT. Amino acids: CASSSTGGELFF.